This TCR beta chain was recovered during a study of neurological immune-mediated disorders (dated by TCRdb to the late 2010s). Looking at the study overall: Among the roughly 35 multiple sclerosis patients, around 31 had relapsing-remitting MS and 3 had secondary progressive MS. Using UMI-based sequencing, the study compared peripheral blood TCR-beta repertoires from patients with HTLV-I-associated myelopathy (HAM/TSP), patients with multiple sclerosis, and healthy controls. The approximately 100 TCR-beta libraries included longitudinal samples, technical triplicates and paired sorted CD4+ and CD8+ T-cell subsets alongside PBMC samples. Of the approximately 70 subjects in the cohort, about 14 were HAM/TSP patients, around 35 were multiple sclerosis patients, and approximately 20 were healthy controls.

Between the V and J ends, shortened by 0 bases and 2 bases respectively, the junction contains 9 bases. From the cysteine up to the phenylalanine, the CDR3 has a length of 14 residues. CDR3 DNA only is kept here, 42 bases in frame from base 1. The germline V gene sets CDR1 to SGHRS and CDR2 to YFSETQ. This clonotype was seen at least ten times. Its specific antigen is unknown. Base qualities were left out, and no much larger clone turns up one base away. cDNA synthesis used template-switch 5'RACE with a primer carrying a 10-nucleotide random unique molecular identifier tagging each TCR transcript. Over 190 million TCR-beta sequences, covering 15-18 subjects, were produced in each sequencing run. The RNeasy kit was used to extract total RNA. TCR-beta VDJ regions were amplified with primers for the TCR constant region and the 5'RACE anchor, using the KAPA Real-time Library Amplification kit. A first PCR added sample indexes and Illumina adaptors, and a second PCR then raised library yield. After Ampure bead purification, the roughly 650 bp TCR product was size-selected on a 2% E-gel SizeSelection system. Before pooling, libraries had their quality checked on a Bioanalyzer, their concentration measured with Qubit, and their quantity determined with the Kapa Library Quantification kit. Paired-end 2 x 150 bp sequencing of the libraries was performed on an Illumina HiSeq 2500. To increase sequence diversity, about 25-30% phiX was spiked into each library pool. For the original study's pipeline: The quality-filtered reads were processed with the UMI-based MiGEC pipeline, whose error correction step removed more than 80% of the raw TCR sequences. VDJ genes were aligned to IMGT germline references, and each clonotype was defined by a unique CDR3 amino acid sequence together with V-J genes. VDJtools evaluated clonal expansion, Shannon diversity and CDR3 relatedness (CalcPairwiseDistances, ClusterSamples); CLCbio workbench built phylogenetic trees. Expanded clones were defined as having at least 8 unique UMIs, based on coefficient-of-variation modelling across technical triplicates. TCRdb reworked the public reads: Q25 trimming with fastp, MiXCR clone assembly, productive beta chains retained. Records with the same CDR3 protein are collapsed into one entry carrying the most frequent genes and DNA. TCRdb, not the original authors, processed these V and J calls. A total of more than 45,000 distinct CDR3 sequences appear in this sample, around 3.1% of them only once. Of the sample, 5.9% is held by the ten largest clones.

For unsorted PBMC libraries, 2 million PBMCs were used after storage in RNAlater at -80 degrees C until RNA extraction. The multiple sclerosis patients were enrolled in a US clinical protocol that evaluated disease progression with magnetic resonance imaging. Peripheral blood was subjected to Ficoll-Hypaque density gradient centrifugation to isolate PBMCs, which were then cryopreserved in liquid nitrogen. The paper as a whole reports these results and caveats: No identical CDR3 amino acid sequences were shared among expanded clones across subjects, suggesting private TCR-beta repertoires in all groups. The highest TCR clonal expansion was observed in HAM/TSP patients, whereas the lowest was observed in MS patients, even when compared with healthy controls. In a phylogenetic analysis, the repertoires of 18 out of 34 MS patients fell into a single cluster of related CDR3 sequences, pointing to a possible signature at the repertoire level. The MS cluster showed no association with clinical or MRI features, and the authors stated that larger cohorts are needed.

Source material: PBMCs. This TCR was sampled from a man aged 35-49 years with multiple sclerosis. In this chain, TRBV5-1 is recombined with TRBJ2-7; the D gene identity is not certain. The nucleotides are TGCGCCAGCAGCTTGGGTCCGGACCCCTACGAGCAGTACTTC. The resulting protein is CASSLGPDPYEQYF.